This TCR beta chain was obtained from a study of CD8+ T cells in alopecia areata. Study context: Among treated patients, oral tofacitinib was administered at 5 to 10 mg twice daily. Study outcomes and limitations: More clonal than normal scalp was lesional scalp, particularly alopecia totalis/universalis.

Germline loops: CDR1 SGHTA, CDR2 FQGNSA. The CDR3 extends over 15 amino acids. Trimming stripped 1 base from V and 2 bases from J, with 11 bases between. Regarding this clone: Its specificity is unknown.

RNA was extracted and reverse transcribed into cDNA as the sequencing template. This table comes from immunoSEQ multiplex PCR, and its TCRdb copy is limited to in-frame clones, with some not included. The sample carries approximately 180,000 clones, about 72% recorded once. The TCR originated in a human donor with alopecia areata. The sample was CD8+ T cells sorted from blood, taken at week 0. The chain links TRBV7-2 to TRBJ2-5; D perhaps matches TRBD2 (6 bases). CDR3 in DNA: TGTGCCAGCAGCTTAGTCGGGCGGGGACAAGAGACCCAGTACTTC. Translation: CASSLVGRGQETQYF.